One sample yielded the 27 T cell receptor beta chains listed below, sequenced in a study of blood T cell repertoires in COVID-19. Clones were sequenced by immunoSEQ multiplex PCR, and TCRdb holds only the in-frame ones, with some missing. The data contain around 160,000 clones, about 82% of them seen just once; the ten biggest clones take up about 3.1%. The source material was peripheral blood. These receptor sequences come from a woman between 35 and 50 years old with active or convalescent COVID-19.

The V call is TRBV7-2, the J call TRBJ2-1, with 7 bases that match TRBD2. Germline V gives CDR1 SGHTA, CDR2 FQGNSA. With V trimmed by 5 bases and J by 0 bases, 4 bases remained unmatched. This CDR3 is built from 15 residues. In nucleotides, the CDR3 is TGTGCCAGCAGCCCGGGGGGTAGCTCCTACAATGAGCAGTTCTTC. Its protein product is CASSPGGSSYNEQFF. The whole variable domain, remainder taken from reference TRBV7-2 and TRBJ2-1, is GAGVSQSPSNKVTEKGKDVELRCDPISGHTALYWYRQSLGQGLEFLIYFQGNSAPDKSGLPSDRFSAERTGGSVSTLTIQRTQQEDSAVYLCASSPGGSSYNEQFFGPGTRLTVL.

The chain is built from TRBV6-1 and TRBJ1-5, with 8 bases lining up with TRBD1. Germline-derived CDR1 and CDR2 are MNHNS and SASEGT. V shed 3 bases, J shed 6 bases, and the junction held 10 bases outside the gene matches. CDR3 length: 16 amino acids. CDR3 in DNA: TGTGCCAGCAGTGATGAGCAGGGGGCCTTGGGTCAGCCCCAGCATTTT. This sequence encodes CASSDEQGALGQPQHF.

This chain uses TRBV6-2 or TRBV6-3 with TRBJ1-5; TRBD1 matches at 7 bases. V lost 4 bases and J lost 0; bases outside the gene matches: 3. The germline gives CDR1 MNHEY, CDR2 SVGEGT. The length of the CDR3 is 15 residues. The CDR3 loop reads CASSSQGFSNQPQHF. Here the CDR3 DNA reads TGTGCCAGCAGTTCACAGGGGTTTAGCAATCAGCCCCAGCATTTT.

V is TRBV7-2 and J is TRBJ2-5, with D perhaps matching TRBD2 (6 bases). Per the germline V gene, CDR1 is SGHTA and CDR2 is FQGNSA. The length of the CDR3 is 16 residues. The V gene lost 0 bases and the J gene lost 1 base, with 12 bases spanning the gap. The CDR3: CASSLAHTGAQETQYF. In nucleotides, the CDR3 is TGTGCCAGCAGCTTAGCGCATACGGGAGCCCAAGAGACCCAGTACTTC. Together with reference TRBV7-2 and TRBJ2-5, the CDR3 gives the full variable domain: GAGVSQSPSNKVTEKGKDVELRCDPISGHTALYWYRQSLGQGLEFLIYFQGNSAPDKSGLPSDRFSAERTGGSVSTLTIQRTQQEDSAVYLCASSLAHTGAQETQYFGPGTRLLVL.

V gene TRBV28 combines with J gene TRBJ2-1; the D gene is possibly TRBD2 (6 bases). Trimming removed 5 bases at V and 3 bases at J, with 14 bases between. Germline CDR1 reads MDHEN; CDR2 reads SYDVKM. The CDR3 consists of 15 residues. DNA of the CDR3: TGTGCCAGCAGTGGGAGGCAGGTAGACTACAATGAGCAGTTCTTC. Protein product: CASSGRQVDYNEQFF.

This clone occurred a few times. CDR3: CASSESRGQGAGYTF. CDR3 nucleotide sequence: TGCGCCAGCAGTGAGTCGAGGGGACAGGGAGCCGGCTACACCTTC. This chain joins TRBV10-1 and TRBJ1-2; 9 bases line up with TRBD1. The ends lost 0 bases at V and 8 bases at J; junction bases unmatched: 7. Germline CDR1 and CDR2: WNHNN and SYGVQD (reference sequence). The CDR3 totals 15 residues.

The chain is built from TRBV10-2 and TRBJ1-6, with 8 nucleotides matching TRBD1. Trimming removed 7 bases from V and 7 bases from J; junction bases left unmatched: 15. This CDR3 is built from 17 residues. The germline V gene encodes CDR1 WSHSY and CDR2 SAAADI. The CDR3 DNA reads TGCGCCAGCATGTGGGGACAGGCAGCGAGTGGGAATTCACCCCTCCACTTT. Amino acid sequence: CASMWGQAASGNSPLHF.

V gene TRBV15 combines with J gene TRBJ1-6; 7 bases are shared with TRBD1. Per the germline V gene, CDR1 is LNHNV and CDR2 is YYDKDF (reference sequence). Losses at the gene ends were 5 bases for V and 9 bases for J; bases not matched to a gene: 7. This CDR3 comprises 14 residues. The DNA of the CDR3 is TGTGCCACCAGCCGGGCAGGGGACAGTTCACCCCTCCACTTT. Its protein is CATSRAGDSSPLHF.

The chain couples TRBV29-1 to TRBJ2-7; D is unclear. The CDR3 is 13 amino acids. Trimming removed 0 bases from V and 1 base from J, with 7 bases in between. Germline values: CDR1 SQVTM, CDR2 ANQGSEA. DNA for the CDR3: TGCAGCGTTGAAGATCCGCAGTCCTACGAGCAGTACTTC. Protein: CSVEDPQSYEQYF.

This clone was seen a handful of times. This chain joins TRBV7-2 and TRBJ2-1; the D gene is possibly TRBD2 (6 bases). The CDR3 runs 15 residues. The germline V and J ends were trimmed by 5 bases and 1 base, with 12 bases remaining between them. Germline CDR1 is SGHTA and CDR2 is FQGNSA. Here the CDR3 reads CASSGLSSSYNEQFF. The CDR3 coding sequence is TGTGCCAGCAGCGGACTATCCTCTTCCTACAATGAGCAGTTCTTC. Filled out from reference TRBV7-2 and TRBJ2-1, the complete variable domain reads GAGVSQSPSNKVTEKGKDVELRCDPISGHTALYWYRQSLGQGLEFLIYFQGNSAPDKSGLPSDRFSAERTGGSVSTLTIQRTQQEDSAVYLCASSGLSSSYNEQFFGPGTRLTVL.

The chain carries TRBV2 and TRBJ1-2; 10 positions agree with TRBD1. The V gene end was trimmed by 8 bases and the J gene end by 4 bases; junction bases not matched to a gene: 10. The CDR3 contains 15 residues. Germline-derived CDR1 and CDR2 are SNHLY and FYNNEI. CDR3 coding DNA: TGTGCCAGCCTCCCCCGGACAGGGGGAGTCTATGGCTACACCTTC. Translated, it gives CASLPRTGGVYGYTF.

V is TRBV7-9 and J is TRBJ2-3; D call uncertain. The CDR3 covers 12 residues. Germline V lookup: CDR1 SEHNR, CDR2 FQNEAQ (reference sequence). V dropped 5 bases and J dropped 2 bases, with 5 bases sitting between them. The CDR3 is CASSRITDTQYF. Here the CDR3 DNA reads TGTGCCAGCAGCCGTATCACAGATACGCAGTATTTT.

The rearrangement uses TRBV30 and TRBJ2-7, with D tentatively TRBD1 (6 bases). The ends were cut back, 0 bases at V and 3 bases at J, with 6 bases in the middle. Germline values: CDR1 GTSNPN, CDR2 SVGIG (reference sequence). The CDR3 has 12 residues. The CDR3 loop is CAWSVQGYEQYF. The CDR3 nucleotides are TGTGCCTGGAGTGTACAGGGCTACGAGCAGTACTTC.

V is TRBV9 and J is TRBJ2-3; D uncertain. The CDR3 runs to 15 residues. Germline V gives CDR1 SGDLS, CDR2 YYNGEE. V gave up 0 bases and J gave up 2 bases, with 10 bases separating them. Written as DNA, the CDR3 is TGTGCCAGCAGCGTAGAGCCCTCTCCCACAGATACGCAGTATTTT. Its protein is CASSVEPSPTDTQYF.

This sequence joins TRBV13 and TRBJ2-7; 8 bases are shared with TRBD1. Per germline, CDR1 PRHDT and CDR2 FYEKMQ (reference sequence). The CDR3 totals 15 residues. J gave up 5 bases and V 0 bases, and 6 bases lay outside the gene matches. As DNA, the CDR3 is TGTGCCAGCAGCTTAGGGACAGGGGACGCCGACGAGCAGTACTTC. It encodes CASSLGTGDADEQYF.

J is TRBJ1-5 and V is TRBV2; D possibly corresponds to TRBD1 (6 bases). CDR1 and CDR2 (germline): SNHLY, FYNNEI. The CDR3 is 14 residues long. Trimming took off 4 bases at V and 2 bases at J, with 9 bases between the two ends. The CDR3 loop reads CASSGAGGNQPQHF. The DNA of the CDR3 is TGTGCCAGCAGTGGAGCAGGGGGCAATCAGCCCCAGCATTTT. Supplemented by reference TRBV2 and TRBJ1-5, the full variable domain reads EPEVTQTPSHQVTQMGQEVILRCVPISNHLYFYWYRQILGQKVEFLVSFYNNEISEKSEIFDDQFSVERPDGSNFTLKIRSTKLEDSAMYFCASSGAGGNQPQHFGDGTRLSIL.

The chain joins TRBV6-5 to TRBJ2-6; D is uncertain. CDR3 length equals 15 residues. The germline V and J ends were trimmed by 2 bases and 0 bases, with 5 bases remaining between them. The germline CDR1 and CDR2 sequences are MNHEY and SVGAGI. The CDR3 DNA reads TGTGCCAGCAGTTACGAGAGCTCTGGGGCCAACGTCCTGACTTTC. The encoded protein is CASSYESSGANVLTF.

The chain joins TRBV9 to TRBJ1-4; 7 nucleotides match TRBD1. Per the germline V gene, CDR1 is SGDLS and CDR2 is YYNGEE. The J segment lost 4 bases and the V segment lost 3 bases, leaving 6 bases of the junction unmatched. The CDR3 extends over 15 amino acids. The CDR3 nucleotides are TGTGCCAGCAGCGCCCGGGACAGAGTTAATGAAAAACTGTTTTTT. This encodes CASSARDRVNEKLFF.

The chain combines TRBV4-3 with TRBJ1-2; 8 bases are shared with TRBD1. V lost 3 bases to trimming and J lost 2 bases; unmatched junction nucleotides: 8. The CDR3 length is 16 residues. Germline V CDR1 and CDR2: LGHNA, YSLEER. Here the CDR3 DNA reads TGCGCCAGCAGCCAGAATCCGGGACAGGTGAACTATGGCTACACCTTC. It is translated as CASSQNPGQVNYGYTF.

This clone appeared a single time. The V and J genes are TRBV4-1 and TRBJ2-7; TRBD1 matches 7 bases. Unmatched junction bases numbered 5, after V lost 4 bases and J lost 2 bases. This CDR3 spans 14 amino acids. Germline V gene sequence: CDR1 MGHRA, CDR2 YSYEKL. The CDR3 is CASSLGDRAYEQYF. CDR3 DNA: TGCGCCAGCAGCCTTGGGGACAGAGCCTACGAGCAGTACTTC.

This sequence joins TRBV28 and TRBJ2-1, with D tentatively TRBD1 (6 bases). CDR1 MDHEN and CDR2 SYDVKM come from the germline V gene. This CDR3 region has 13 residues. Trimming removed 4 bases from V and 8 bases from J, with 12 bases in between. In nucleotides, the CDR3 is TGTGCCAGCAGTTGGGGCAGGGGTGATGAGCAGTTCTTC. This sequence encodes CASSWGRGDEQFF. The entire variable domain, with the rest obtained from reference TRBV28 and TRBJ2-1, is as follows: DVKVTQSSRYLVKRTGEKVFLECVQDMDHENMFWYRQDPGLGLRLIYFSYDVKMKEKGDIPEGYSVSREKKERFSLILESASTNQTSMYLCASSWGRGDEQFFGPGTRLTVL.

The gene calls are TRBV5-1 and TRBJ1-4; 7 nucleotides line up with TRBD1. The CDR3 is 13 residues long. The V and J ends lost 0 bases and 13 bases, in that order; junction bases with no gene match: 6. Germline CDR1 and CDR2: SGHRS and YFSETQ. Written as DNA, the CDR3 is TGCGCCAGCAGCTTGGGACCACAGGGGTTACTGTTTTTT. Translation: CASSLGPQGLLFF.

In this sample, this clone turned up once. The V call is TRBV19, the J call TRBJ1-2, with unresolved D. Germline CDR1 LNHDA, CDR2 SQIVND (reference sequence). Trimming left V 7 bases short and J 0 bases short, with 12 bases between. The CDR3 sequence is 14 residues long. DNA of the CDR3: TGTGCCAGTACCCCGGGGAGGTCTAACTATGGCTACACCTTC. Protein product: CASTPGRSNYGYTF.

In its sample, this clone was seen once. V and J are TRBV6-5 and TRBJ1-4, with 8 bases matching TRBD1. Losses at the gene ends were 0 bases for V and 8 bases for J; bases not matched to a gene: 8. The germline V gene has CDR1 MNHEY and CDR2 SVGAGI. The length of the CDR3 is 16 residues. The CDR3 region has the DNA TGTGCCAGCAGTTACTCCCCCCGGACAGGGATGGAAAAACTGTTTTTT. Its translation: CASSYSPRTGMEKLFF.

The genes are TRBV6-6 and TRBJ1-1; D not certain. Germline-derived CDR1 and CDR2 are MNHNY and SVGAGI (reference sequence). CDR3 length: 14 amino acids. V was clipped by 7 bases and J by 1 base, with 13 bases between them. In DNA, the CDR3 is TGTGCCAGCACCACATGGGCAGGGAACACTGAAGCTTTCTTT. Translated, it gives CASTTWAGNTEAFF.

The J gene is TRBJ2-7, the V gene TRBV27, with 9 bases that match TRBD2. The CDR3 totals 15 residues. In germline, CDR1 is MNHEY, CDR2 SMNVEV (reference sequence). V shed 3 bases and J 4 bases; nucleotides not matched to a gene: 7. CDR3 bases: TGTGCCAGCAGTTTGAAGGGACTAGCCTTGTACGAGCAGTACTTC. Translated: CASSLKGLALYEQYF.

The chain links TRBV6-5 to TRBJ2-7; 11 bases match TRBD1. The CDR3 length is 14 residues. Trimming took 2 bases from V and 3 from J; bases not matched to a gene: 0. The V gene's germline CDR1 is MNHEY and CDR2 SVGAGI. Here the CDR3 reads CASSYGTGGYEQYF. The CDR3 DNA sequence: TGTGCCAGCAGTTACGGGACAGGGGGCTACGAGCAGTACTTC.